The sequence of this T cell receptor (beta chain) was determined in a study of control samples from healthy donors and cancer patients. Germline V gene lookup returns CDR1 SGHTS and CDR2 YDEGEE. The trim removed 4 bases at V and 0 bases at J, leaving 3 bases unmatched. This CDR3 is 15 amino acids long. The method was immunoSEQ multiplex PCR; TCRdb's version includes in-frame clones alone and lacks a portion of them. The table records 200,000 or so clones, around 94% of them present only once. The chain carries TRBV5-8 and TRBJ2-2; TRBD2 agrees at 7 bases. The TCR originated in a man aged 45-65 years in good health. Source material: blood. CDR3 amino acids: CASSRGGSNTGELFF. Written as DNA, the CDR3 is TGTGCCAGCAGCCGGGGAGGGTCGAACACCGGGGAGCTGTTTTTT.